This T cell receptor (beta chain) was recovered during a study of T cell responses to AZD1222 COVID-19 vaccine. Generated by immunoSEQ multiplex PCR, the TCRdb table keeps only in-frame clones and is missing some. The sample carries around 99,000 clones, roughly 88% recorded once. This CDR3 comprises 16 residues. Trimming cost V 2 bases and J 6 bases, with 17 bases left between them. Germline V lookup: CDR1 MNHEY, CDR2 SVGEGT. Sequencing used peripheral blood, obtained on day 0 of MenACWY control vaccination. J is TRBJ2-1 and V is TRBV6-2 or TRBV6-3; D call uncertain. This receptor was obtained from an adult in good health. The CDR3 here is CASSYRATKHPNEQFF. CDR3 in DNA: TGTGCCAGCAGTTACCGGGCAACGAAACACCCCAATGAGCAGTTCTTC.